This section outlines one T cell receptor (beta chain) sequence together with its context. Antigen specificity is unknown. The PCR used 60 Vbeta and 13 Jbeta primers. Libraries were prepared by immunoSEQ multiplex PCR; TCRdb keeps only in-frame clonotypes and omits some of them. The table records 160,000 or so clones, roughly 79% of them present only once. After removal of 2 bases from V and 6 bases from J, the junction contained 4 bases not matched to a gene. Germline CDR1 is SEHNR and CDR2 is FQNEAQ (reference sequence). The CDR3 has 15 residues. This sample stems from a study of cytomegalovirus exposure and HLA in healthy donors. Study at large: The roughly 120 million unique TCR beta sequences, from roughly 170 million T cells, were found by an earlier analysis.

Whole-study results and caveats: Clonal expansion, a later analysis showed, was greater in HLA-associated TCR beta chains than in equally common others.

Sequenced material: PBMCs. The TCR comes from a man aged 35 to 55 in good health and CMV-seropositive. V usage is TRBV7-9 and J usage is TRBJ2-3; 11 bases match TRBD2. The CDR3 bases are TGTGCCAGCAGCTTAACTAGCGGGAGTGGGGATACGCAGTATTTT. This codes for CASSLTSGSGDTQYF.